This T cell receptor (beta chain) was sequenced during a study of cytomegalovirus exposure and HLA in healthy donors. Looking at the study overall: Ancestry clustering placed around four fifths of 300 to 400 genotyped donors in the Caucasian-associated cluster. The study, taken as a whole, reports: Altogether, 164 TCR beta chains were recorded as cytomegalovirus-associated. As a later analysis revealed, the rate of TCR association differed by HLA locus, with DRB1 most and HLA-C fewest.

V shed 0 bases, J shed 9 bases, and the junction held 4 bases outside the gene matches. The CDR3 contains 15 residues. Germline V gene lookup returns CDR1 LNHNV and CDR2 YYDKDF (reference sequence). Healthy bone marrow donors formed the donor group. This PCR relied on a set of 60 Vbeta primers and 13 Jbeta primers. Some clones are missing from TCRdb's copy, which holds only in-frame ones; the method was immunoSEQ multiplex PCR. The table includes roughly 100,000 clones, 60% to 75% detected once. Concerning this clone: Its antigen is still unknown.

Specimen: PBMCs. The clonotype was recovered from a man aged 50 to 60 in good health and CMV-seronegative. This chain connects TRBV15 to TRBJ2-1; 11 bases map to TRBD2. The CDR3 sequence: CATSRELAGVGEQFF. CDR3 bases: TGTGCCACCAGCAGAGAACTAGCGGGAGTGGGTGAGCAGTTCTTC.